Following are 13 T cell receptor beta chains from one sample sequenced in a study of CXCR3-negative and CXCR3-positive naive CD8 T cells (dated by TCRdb to about 2019). The sequencer listed for this sample is NextSeq 550. The Human TCR Profiling Kit (MiLaboratory) was used to prepare UMI-labeled 5' RACE TRB cDNA libraries. After reprocessing by TCRdb, each CDR3 protein sequence is one entry, and no DNA is given. For this sample, the table gives approximately 83,000 distinct CDR3 sequences. Roughly 1.6% of the sample lies in the top ten. Sequencing was done on a sample of naive CXCR3- CD8+ T cells from blood. In light of the paper, this sample's cell subset or site label describes: CD45RO-CCR7+CD27+CD95- naive CD8+ T cells lacking CXCR3 (TNR3-). Receptor source: a human donor in good health. Some clones in this sample may be carry-over from other donors' samples.

The V call is TRBV7-9, the J call TRBJ1-2. The germline gives CDR1 SEHNR, CDR2 FQNEAQ (reference sequence). The CDR3 loop spans 13 amino acids. The CDR3 is CASSSDLNYGYTF.

The chain carries TRBV7-9 and TRBJ1-2. This CDR3 contains 16 residues. Germline CDR1 SEHNR, CDR2 FQNEAQ (reference sequence). CDR3 in amino acids: CASSPWDLASPYGYTF.

J is TRBJ2-7 and V is TRBV5-6. In germline, CDR1 is SGHDT, CDR2 YYEEEE. This CDR3 is 15 amino acids long. CDR3 protein: CASSLIWGAEYEQYF.

This chain joins TRBV27 and TRBJ2-7. This CDR3 spans 13 amino acids. Per germline, CDR1 MNHEY and CDR2 SMNVEV (reference sequence). The CDR3: CASSFGKDYEQYF.

The chain couples TRBV4-1 to TRBJ1-1. The germline V gene encodes CDR1 MGHRA and CDR2 YSYEKL. The CDR3 is 15 residues long. The CDR3 sequence is CASSQDLLYATEAFF.

This chain links TRBV3-1 with TRBJ2-7. Germline V gene data show CDR1 as LGHDT and CDR2 as YNNKEL (reference sequence). The CDR3 runs 15 residues. CDR3 in amino acids: CASSQGRGRTYEQYF.

The V call is TRBV12-3 or TRBV12-4, the J call TRBJ2-5; TCRdb designates TRBD1, a call that cannot be tested without DNA. The CDR3 consists of 17 residues. CDR3 sequence: CASSLSGRGPRQETQYF.

V gene TRBV24-1 combines with J gene TRBJ2-3; TCRdb designates TRBD1, a call that cannot be tested without DNA. CDR3 length: 14 amino acids. CDR1 and CDR2 from the germline V gene are KGHDR and SFDVKD. The CDR3 reads CATAPDSKTDTQYF.

CDR3 in amino acids: CSASTSDATFTYEQYF. V gene TRBV20-1 combines with J gene TRBJ2-7. Germline V lookup: CDR1 DFQATT, CDR2 SNEGSKA (reference sequence). This CDR3 region has 16 residues.

The genes are TRBV7-9 and TRBJ2-7. The CDR3 runs to 15 residues. Germline V CDR1 and CDR2: SEHNR, FQNEAQ (reference sequence). CDR3 sequence: CASSLASGRHYEQYF.

J is TRBJ2-7 and V is TRBV3-1; TCRdb names TRBD1, which stays unverified in the absence of DNA. The CDR3 consists of 13 residues. The germline V gene encodes CDR1 LGHDT and CDR2 YNNKEL (reference sequence). The CDR3 is CASSPDRGYEQYF.

The gene calls are TRBV4-2 and TRBJ1-1; TCRdb proposes TRBD1, but this gene call is untestable without DNA. The germline V gene has CDR1 LGHNA and CDR2 YNFKEQ. The CDR3 covers 18 residues. CDR3 residues: CASSQLWGDRGFGTEAFF.

The chain carries TRBV27 and TRBJ2-3; TCRdb designates TRBD2, a call that cannot be tested without DNA. Germline CDR1 is MNHEY and CDR2 is SMNVEV (reference sequence). The CDR3 covers 20 residues. The CDR3 sequence: CASSLTRGLAGELGADTQYF.